These 4 T cell receptor beta chains were all obtained from the same sample, sequenced in a study of T cell repertoires in cytomegalovirus infection. TCRdb recomputed calls from the reads with MiXCR, one row per CDR3 protein. The sample records 400,000 to 550,000 distinct CDR3 sequences, approximately 11% being singletons. The sample taken for sequencing was PBMCs. The receptors stem from a human donor in good health (CMV status not recorded). Some clones in this sample may be carry-over from other donors' samples.

This clonotype was picked up many times. The chain links TRBV2 to TRBJ2-5, with D uncertain. The V gene's germline CDR1 is SNHLY and CDR2 FYNNEI. CDR3 size: 12 residues. The ends were cut back, 6 bases at V and 1 base at J, with 6 bases in the middle. The CDR3 bases are TGTGCCAGCAGGAGGCTCCAAGAGACCCAGTACTTC. Translation: CASRRLQETQYF.

The sample holds many counts of this clonotype. The chain combines TRBV14 with TRBJ2-3; D is unclear. The ends were cut back, 1 base at V and 0 bases at J, with 14 bases in the middle. From germline, CDR1 is SGHDN and CDR2 FVKESK. CDR3 length: 17 residues. The CDR3 bases are TGTGCCAGCAGCCAAGGCTTGGGCGGAGCTAGCACAGATACGCAGTATTTT. Protein sequence: CASSQGLGGASTDTQYF. Drawing the rest from reference TRBV14 and TRBJ2-3, the complete variable domain is EAGVTQFPSHSVIEKGQTVTLRCDPISGHDNLYWYRRVMGKEIKFLLHFVKESKQDESGMPNNRFLAERTGGTYSTLKVQPAELEDSGVYFCASSQGLGGASTDTQYFGPGTRLTVL.

This clonotype appeared many times. This chain joins TRBV7-9 and TRBJ2-7; maybe TRBD1 (5 bases). This CDR3 has 12 residues. Germline CDR1 reads SEHNR; CDR2 reads FQNEAQ (reference sequence). Trimming stripped 5 bases from V and 5 bases from J, with 10 bases between. The CDR3 sequence: CASSPYRNEQYF. Written as DNA, the CDR3 is TGTGCCAGCAGCCCCTACAGGAACGAGCAGTACTTC.

In this sample, this clonotype turned up many times. The chain carries TRBV7-2 and TRBJ2-4; 9 bases are a match to TRBD1. Looked up from germline, CDR1 is SGHTA and CDR2 is FQGNSA. J lost 0 bases, V lost 5 bases, and 8 bases had no gene match. This CDR3 contains 17 residues. The CDR3 region is CASSLTGQGLAKNIQYF. The CDR3 DNA reads as TGTGCCAGCAGCCTAACGGGACAGGGACTAGCCAAAAACATTCAGTACTTC.